This T cell receptor (beta chain) was documented in a study of regulatory T cells in long-lasting Graves disease. The CDR3 has 13 amino acids. Germline trimming cut 10 bases from V and 2 bases from J; bases unmatched to any gene: 8. Germline CDR1 reads SGHRS; CDR2 reads YFSETQ. Arm-PCR of CDR3 regions and iRepertoire HTBI primers were used to build TCR beta libraries. Via MiXCR, TCRdb re-called the multiplex PCR reads, giving one row per CDR3 protein. The table has 560,000 or so distinct CDR3 sequences, roughly a sixth seen once. Time point in this sample: newly diagnosed GD, antithyroid drugs for less than 3 months. Extracted RNA from PBMCs served as the source of the TCR library. This clonotype was observed a handful of times. This same sample was also part of a study on T cells in Graves' hyperthyroidism and ophthalmopathy.

Here the sequenced sample was peripheral blood mononuclear cells (PBMCs), taken at new diagnosis, from a patient treated with antithyroid drugs. The clonotype was recovered from a man younger than 35 with Graves disease. This chain connects TRBV5-1 to TRBJ1-2, with 7 bases lining up with TRBD1. This CDR3 is CASRADRNYGYTF. The CDR3 DNA reads TGCGCCTCCCGGGCGGACAGGAACTATGGCTACACCTTC.